This entry describes one T cell receptor (beta chain). This clonotype was counted many times. Its antigen is unknown. Base qualities are not recorded, but no much larger clone differs from it by a single base. TCRdb records Illumina HiSeq 2000 as the sequencer. TCR beta chain libraries were generated through multiplex PCR amplification. High-throughput sequencing was used to analyze the amplified TCR beta chain products. In-frame beta chains were kept once TCRdb had trimmed the public reads at Q25 with fastp and called clones with MiXCR. Identical CDR3 proteins give one entry, which carries the most common genes and DNA. The sample includes under 350,000 distinct CDR3 sequences, with more than 30% observed a single time. In total, the top ten clones hold 1.1% of the sample. The axillary draining lymph nodes of breast cancer patients were the source of the lymph node samples. The data derive from a study of breast tumors, draining lymph nodes, adjacent tissues (dated by TCRdb to about 2016). About the investigation overall: The study compared TCR beta repertoires across tumor, adjacent nontumor tissue and axillary lymph nodes from breast cancer patients. In human breast cancer, the study set out to assess how tumor, surrounding tissue and draining lymph node repertoires relate to one another and whether T cells might be exchanged between them.

Broad study findings and their caveats: The similarity between tumor and nontumor tissue repertoires was significantly greater in luminal-like breast cancer than in basal-like breast cancer. Rather than being directly demonstrated, the conclusion that tumor T cells originate in lymph nodes was presented as consistent with a hypothesis. The data were considered consistent with most tumor T cells being derived from the lymph node and subsequently expanding within tumor tissue. T-cell repertoire diversity in tumors was found to be lower than in lymph nodes but higher than in nontumor tissue, and preferential V and J gene usage was observed.

V sheds 4 bases and J sheds 4 bases, leaving 11 bases between their ends. According to the germline V gene (reference sequence), CDR1 reads LNHDA and CDR2 reads SQIVND. The CDR3 spans 13 residues, from the cysteine through the phenylalanine. Only the CDR3 part of the read is kept: 39 bases, read in frame from the first base. The sequenced material came from axillary lymph node tissue. The clonotype was recovered from a female donor with breast cancer. Some clones in this sample may be carry-over from other donors' samples. The chain couples TRBV19 to TRBJ2-7, with TRBD2 tentatively as D gene (5 bases match). The nucleotide sequence is TGTGCCAGTAGTACTGGAGGAGTGTACGAGCAGTACTTC. Translated, this gives CASSTGGVYEQYF.